The T cell receptor beta chain described here comes from a study of beta chain features in type 1 diabetes. Whole-study results and caveats: Still unanswered here is whether HLA type influences TCRB rearrangement.

V was shortened by 4 bases and J by 4 bases, with 18 bases between the two germline ends. This CDR3 has 16 residues. The germline V gene has CDR1 SGHRS and CDR2 YFSETQ. Each population that was sorted was more than 98% pure. Sequenced material consisted of expressed TCRB transcripts (all of the isolated RNA was reverse transcribed). Assay: immunoSEQ multiplex PCR; the TCRdb copy retains only in-frame clones and omits some. The profile shows tens of thousands of clones, roughly 50% of them singletons. A remark on this clone: What it recognizes is unknown.

Sample: stem cell memory CD4+ T cells from blood. The chain carries TRBV5-1 and TRBJ2-1; no clear D gene. The receptor was derived from a woman in her 30s in good health. CDR3 nucleotides: TGCGCCAGCAGCCCGCGAAGCAATGCATTTTACAATGAGCAGTTCTTC. Translating gives CASSPRSNAFYNEQFF.